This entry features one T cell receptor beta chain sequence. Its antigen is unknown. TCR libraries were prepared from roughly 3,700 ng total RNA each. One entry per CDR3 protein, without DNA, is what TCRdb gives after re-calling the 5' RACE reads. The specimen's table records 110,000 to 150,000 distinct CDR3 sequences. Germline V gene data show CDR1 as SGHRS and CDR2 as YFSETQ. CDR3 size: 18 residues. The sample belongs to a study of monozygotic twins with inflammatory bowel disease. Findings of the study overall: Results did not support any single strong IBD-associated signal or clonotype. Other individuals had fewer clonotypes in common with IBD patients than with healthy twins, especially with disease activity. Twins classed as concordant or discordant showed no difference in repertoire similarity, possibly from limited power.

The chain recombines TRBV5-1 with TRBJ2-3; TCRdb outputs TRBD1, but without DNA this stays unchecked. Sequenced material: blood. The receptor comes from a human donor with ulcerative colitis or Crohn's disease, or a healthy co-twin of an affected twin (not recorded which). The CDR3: CASSLSRSGTEAGDTQYF.